The 24 T cell receptor beta chains given below trace back to one sample, sequenced in a study of beta chain features in type 1 diabetes. Reverse transcription of all isolated RNA meant that expressed TCRB transcripts were sequenced. Some clones are missing from TCRdb's copy, which holds only in-frame ones; the method was immunoSEQ multiplex PCR. The top ten clones hold roughly 4% of a sample with 200,000 to 250,000 clones, 25% to 30% of them seen once. The source material was central memory CD4+ T cells from blood. The receptors here all came from a man aged 25-40 years in good health.

The V and J genes are TRBV4-2 and TRBJ2-3; TRBD2 might be the D (5 bases). CDR1 and CDR2 from the germline V gene are LGHNA and YNFKEQ. V was trimmed by 0 bases and J by 0 bases, leaving 7 bases between them. There are 15 residues in the CDR3. CDR3 residues: CASSQDERSTDTQYF. The CDR3, as DNA: TGTGCCAGCAGCCAAGATGAGCGGAGCACAGATACGCAGTATTTT.

The table lists this clone with many counts. The gene calls are TRBV19 and TRBJ1-2; D might be TRBD1 (5 bases). Germline CDR1 reads LNHDA; CDR2 reads SQIVND (reference sequence). V shed 3 bases and J shed 2 bases, with 10 bases lying between them. CDR3 length equals 14 residues. CDR3 nucleotide sequence: TGTGCCAGTAGTATCGGGACGGCGAACTATGGCTACACCTTC. Encoded protein: CASSIGTANYGYTF.

V and J are TRBV18 and TRBJ2-7; 8 bases agree with TRBD2. Germline CDR1 KGHSH, CDR2 LQKENI. V lost 2 bases to trimming and J lost 4 bases; unmatched junction nucleotides: 4. The CDR3 has 14 residues. The CDR3: CASSPSSGPYEQYF. DNA for the CDR3: TGTGCCAGCTCACCATCTAGCGGGCCTTACGAGCAGTACTTC.

Points on this clone: With a far larger clone one base away, a read error is the likely cause. Written as DNA, the CDR3 is TGTGCCTGGAGTAAGGGTAAAGAGACCCAGTACTTC. Encoded protein: CAWSKGKETQYF. This chain joins TRBV30 and TRBJ2-5; D remains unclear. Deletions cut 2 bases from V and 3 bases from J, with 7 bases between. The CDR3 runs 12 residues. Germline V gives CDR1 GTSNPN, CDR2 SVGIG (reference sequence).

About this clone itself: A read error may explain this, as a much larger clone is one base away. Other DNA variants within this sample encode the same CDR3. V usage is TRBV7-9 and J usage is TRBJ2-5; D uncertain. Germline values: CDR1 SEHNR, CDR2 FQNEAQ (reference sequence). The ends were cut back, 5 bases at V and 2 bases at J, with 6 bases in the middle. The CDR3 is 12 amino acids. This chain's CDR3 is CASSLTQETQYF. The CDR3 nucleotides read TGTGCCAGCAGCCTTACTCAAGAGACCCAGTACTTC. The whole variable domain, remainder taken from reference TRBV7-9 and TRBJ2-5, is DTGVSQNPRHKITKRGQNVTFRCDPISEHNRLYWYRQTLGQGPEFLTYFQNEAQLEKSRLLSDRFSAERPKGSFSTLEIQRTEQGDSAMYLCASSLTQETQYFGPGTRLLVL.

The chain combines TRBV2 with TRBJ1-6; no clear D gene. The CDR3 totals 14 residues. The V and J ends lost 2 bases and 9 bases respectively, with 11 bases between them. From germline, CDR1 is SNHLY and CDR2 FYNNEI. CDR3 amino acids: CASSEWGLGSPLHF. In DNA form, the CDR3 reads TGTGCCAGCAGTGAATGGGGTTTGGGTTCACCCCTCCACTTT.

The chain employs TRBV7-2 and TRBJ1-1; unclear D gene. The CDR3 runs to 15 residues. From germline, CDR1 is SGHTA and CDR2 FQGNSA. V was cut by 0 bases and J by 1 base, with 9 bases left in between. The CDR3 DNA reads TGTGCCAGCAGCTTAGCGTCGGCGGCGAACACTGAAGCTTTCTTT. Its translation: CASSLASAANTEAFF.

This clone came up a few times. V gene TRBV7-2 combines with J gene TRBJ2-6, with D unclear. Germline values: CDR1 SGHTA, CDR2 FQGNSA. The CDR3 consists of 14 residues. V lost 6 bases and J 4 bases, leaving 10 bases between the germline ends. Written as DNA, the CDR3 is TGTGCCAGCAGATCCGGAAGAGGGGCCAACGTCCTGACTTTC. Translation: CASRSGRGANVLTF.

The sample holds a few counts of this clone. The same CDR3 is also encoded by other DNA sequences in this sample. The chain is built from TRBV6-5 and TRBJ2-7; 7 nucleotides match TRBD2. With 5 bases clipped from V and 7 bases from J, the junction kept 2 bases outside the gene matches. The CDR3 covers 11 residues. Germline CDR1 and CDR2: MNHEY and SVGAGI. The CDR3 reads CASSPGGEQYF. The CDR3 DNA reads TGTGCCAGCAGTCCCGGGGGGGAGCAGTACTTC.

This rearrangement joins TRBV7-2 to TRBJ1-2; the D gene is possibly TRBD1 (5 bases). V lost 5 bases and J lost 2, with 9 bases in between. This CDR3 has 13 amino acids. Per the germline V gene, CDR1 is SGHTA and CDR2 is FQGNSA. In DNA form, the CDR3 reads TGTGCCAGCAGCCCCCGGGGGAACTATGGCTACACCTTC. It is translated as CASSPRGNYGYTF.

This clone was counted a few times. This chain connects TRBV4-2 to TRBJ2-1; no definite D call. From germline, CDR1 is LGHNA and CDR2 YNFKEQ. V was shortened by 4 bases and J by 10 bases, with 11 bases between the two germline ends. The CDR3 is 12 residues long. This CDR3 is CASSPPQGEQFF. DNA for the CDR3: TGTGCCAGCAGCCCGCCCCAAGGCGAGCAGTTCTTC.

The chain carries TRBV2 and TRBJ1-2; D unclear. The CDR3 covers 10 residues. Looked up from germline, CDR1 is SNHLY and CDR2 is FYNNEI. V gave up 6 bases and J gave up 2 bases, with 1 base separating them. Written as DNA, the CDR3 is TGTGCCAGCAGAAACTATGGCTACACCTTC. It specifies CASRNYGYTF.

As for this clone: The sample contains more than one DNA sequence encoding this CDR3. The V call is TRBV29-1, the J call TRBJ2-6; D unresolved. V was cut by 3 bases and J by 0 bases, with 3 bases left in between. Germline V lookup: CDR1 SQVTM, CDR2 ANQGSEA. This CDR3 region has 13 residues. The CDR3 nucleotides are TGCAGCGTTGAGAGCTCTGGGGCCAACGTCCTGACTTTC. Its translation: CSVESSGANVLTF.

This clone was picked up a small number of times. The V call is TRBV29-1, the J call TRBJ2-3; D tentatively reads TRBD1 or TRBD2 (7 bases each). Germline V gives CDR1 SQVTM, CDR2 ANQGSEA. CDR3 size: 13 residues. DNA for the CDR3: TGCACCGGAACGACAGGGAGGGGAGATACGCAGTATTTT. Translated, it gives CTGTTGRGDTQYF.

V gene TRBV4-3 combines with J gene TRBJ2-1; 9 bases align to TRBD2. The CDR3 sequence is 16 residues long. The V gene end was trimmed by 1 base and the J gene end by 6 bases; junction bases not matched to a gene: 7. Germline CDR1 and CDR2: LGHNA and YSLEER. CDR3 in DNA: TGCGCCAGCAGCCAAGCTGGCAGCGGGGGGATCAATGAGCAGTTCTTC. This gives the protein CASSQAGSGGINEQFF.

V and J are TRBV30 and TRBJ1-5, with 7 positions matching TRBD1. Germline V CDR1 and CDR2: GTSNPN, SVGIG (reference sequence). The CDR3 length is 15 residues. Unmatched junction bases numbered 9, after V lost 3 bases and J lost 4 bases. The CDR3: CAWRKEGARNQPQHF. CDR3 nucleotide sequence: TGTGCCTGGAGGAAAGAGGGGGCGCGGAATCAGCCCCAGCATTTT. Full variable domain (missing parts from reference TRBV30 and TRBJ1-5): SQTIHQWPATLVQPVGSPLSLECTVEGTSNPNLYWYRQAAGRGLQLLFYSVGIGQISSEVPQNLSASRPQDRQFILSSKKLLLSDSGFYLCAWRKEGARNQPQHFGDGTRLSIL.

The chain links TRBV7-9 to TRBJ2-7; 7 nucleotides align to TRBD1. This CDR3 region has 13 residues. Germline CDR1 is SEHNR and CDR2 is FQNEAQ (reference sequence). With V trimmed by 5 bases and J by 7 bases, 8 bases remained unmatched. DNA of the CDR3: TGTGCCAGCAGCGTGGCACAGGGGTGGGAGCAGTACTTC. Protein product: CASSVAQGWEQYF.

This clone turned up a few times. This rearrangement joins TRBV4-3 to TRBJ2-1, with 10 bases lining up with TRBD2. Trimming removed 2 bases from V and 5 bases from J; junction bases left unmatched: 6. This CDR3 comprises 16 residues. The germline gives CDR1 LGHNA, CDR2 YSLEER. The CDR3 protein is CASSQHSGRSNNEQFF. The CDR3 DNA reads TGCGCCAGCAGCCAACATAGCGGGAGGAGCAACAATGAGCAGTTCTTC.

The gene calls are TRBV2 and TRBJ2-3; D is uncertain. Germline CDR1 SNHLY, CDR2 FYNNEI. The CDR3 has 11 residues. V was shortened by 1 base and J by 9 bases, with 5 bases between the two germline ends. CDR3 coding DNA: TGTGCCAGCAGTGAAGTGGGAACGCAGTATTTT. It codes for CASSEVGTQYF.

This clone showed up just a few times. This chain connects TRBV15 to TRBJ2-3; unclear D gene. The germline V and J ends were trimmed by 2 bases and 14 bases, with 20 bases remaining between them. The CDR3 has 14 residues. Germline assignment: CDR1 LNHNV and CDR2 YYDKDF (reference sequence). CDR3 in amino acids: CATSRRGDGALPYF. For the CDR3, the DNA is TGTGCCACCAGCAGACGAGGCGACGGTGCCCTACCGTATTTT.

The chain is built from TRBV29-1 and TRBJ2-1, with 7 bases lining up with TRBD2. The V gene's germline CDR1 is SQVTM and CDR2 ANQGSEA. The CDR3 consists of 13 residues. Trimming at V came to 8 bases and at J to 0 bases, leaving 4 bases not matched to a gene. The CDR3 loop is CSSRTSSYNEQFF. The DNA for the CDR3 is TGCAGCTCGAGGACTAGCTCCTACAATGAGCAGTTCTTC.

J is TRBJ2-5 and V is TRBV9; D possibly corresponds to TRBD2 (5 bases). This CDR3 contains 13 residues. V was pared by 3 bases and J by 1 base, with 7 bases between. The germline V gene encodes CDR1 SGDLS and CDR2 YYNGEE. The CDR3 spells CASSGGIQETQYF. CDR3 DNA sequence: TGTGCCAGCAGCGGAGGGATCCAAGAGACCCAGTACTTC.

This clone came up many times. The J gene is TRBJ2-7, the V gene TRBV7-2; D is tentatively TRBD1 or TRBD2 (5 bases each). This CDR3 is 14 amino acids long. Per germline, CDR1 SGHTA and CDR2 FQGNSA. The V and J ends lost 5 bases and 2 bases respectively, with 13 bases between them. CDR3 amino acids: CASSARDGAYEQYF. Here the CDR3 DNA reads TGTGCCAGCAGCGCCCGGGACGGCGCCTACGAGCAGTACTTC.

This chain joins TRBV9 and TRBJ1-5, with TRBD1 matching 9 bases. V lost 3 bases, J lost 7 bases, and 8 bases stayed unmatched. The length of the CDR3 is 15 residues. Germline V lookup: CDR1 SGDLS, CDR2 YYNGEE. DNA of the CDR3: TGTGCCAGCAGCGCCGGAGGGACAGGGCTACAGCCCCAGCATTTT. Protein: CASSAGGTGLQPQHF.